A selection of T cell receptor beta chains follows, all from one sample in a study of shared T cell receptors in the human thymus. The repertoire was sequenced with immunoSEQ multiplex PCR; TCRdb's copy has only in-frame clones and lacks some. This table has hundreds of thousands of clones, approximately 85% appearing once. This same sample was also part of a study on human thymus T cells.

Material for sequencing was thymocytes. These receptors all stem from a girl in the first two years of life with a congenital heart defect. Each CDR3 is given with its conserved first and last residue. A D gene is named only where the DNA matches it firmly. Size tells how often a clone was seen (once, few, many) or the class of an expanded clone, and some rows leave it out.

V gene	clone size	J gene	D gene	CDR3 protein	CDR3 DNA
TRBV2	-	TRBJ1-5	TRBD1	CASRQGRGPGGGNQPQHF	TGTGCCAGCAGGCAGGGTAGGGGGCCAGGGGGCGGCAATCAGCCCCAGCATTTT
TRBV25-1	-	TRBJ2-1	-	CASSDYRDTTHNEQFF	TGTGCCAGCAGTGACTACCGGGACACTACTCACAATGAGCAGTTCTTC
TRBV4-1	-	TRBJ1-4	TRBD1	CASSQDKGAEKLFF	TGCGCCAGCAGCCAAGATAAGGGGGCTGAAAAACTGTTTTTT
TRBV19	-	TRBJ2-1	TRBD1	CASSMIHRGLNEQFF	TGTGCCAGTAGTATGATTCACAGGGGGCTCAATGAGCAGTTCTTC
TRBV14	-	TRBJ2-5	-	CASSQDPAPSRGPQETQYF	TGTGCCAGCAGCCAAGACCCAGCCCCCTCGCGGGGGCCGCAAGAGACCCAGTACTTC
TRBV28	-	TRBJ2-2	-	CASSRRGTGELFF	TGTGCCAGCAGCCGCCGGGGCACCGGGGAGCTGTTTTTT
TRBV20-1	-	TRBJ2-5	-	CSARARSAQYF	TGCAGTGCTAGAGCCCGATCGGCCCAGTACTTC
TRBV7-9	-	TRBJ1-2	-	CASSLEVAVGREGGYTF	TGTGCCAGCAGCTTAGAAGTGGCTGTTGGGAGGGAAGGAGGCTACACCTTC
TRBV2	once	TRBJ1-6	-	CASSDIRGAGSPLHF	TGTGCCAGCAGTGATATTCGGGGGGCAGGTTCACCCCTCCACTTT
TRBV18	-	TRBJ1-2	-	CASSPPRPRDGYTF	TGTGCCAGCTCACCACCCCGGCCGCGGGATGGCTACACCTTC
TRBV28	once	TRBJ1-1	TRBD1	CASSLLRDRRNTEAFF	TGTGCCAGCAGTTTACTTCGGGACAGGAGGAACACTGAAGCTTTCTTT
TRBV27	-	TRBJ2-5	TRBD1	CASTPLRTGRRETQYF	TGTGCCAGCACCCCACTCAGGACAGGGCGGAGAGAGACCCAGTACTTC
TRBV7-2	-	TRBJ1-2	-	CASSSGRGPGRVGYTF	TGTGCCAGCAGCTCCGGGAGGGGTCCAGGGCGTGTTGGCTACACCTTC
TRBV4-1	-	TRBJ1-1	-	CASSQDLRGFTEAFF	TGCGCCAGCAGCCAAGATCTTCGGGGATTCACTGAAGCTTTCTTT
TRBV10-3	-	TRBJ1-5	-	CAISEGGQPQHF	TGTGCCATCAGTGAGGGGGGGCAGCCCCAGCATTTT
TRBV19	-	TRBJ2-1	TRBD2	CATTASGGANEQFF	TGTGCCACCACGGCTAGCGGGGGGGCCAATGAGCAGTTCTTC
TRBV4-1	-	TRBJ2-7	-	CASSQDRRGGGYEQYF	TGCGCCAGCAGCCAAGATCGTAGGGGGGGCGGCTACGAGCAGTACTTC
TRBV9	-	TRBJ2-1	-	CASSVDTGLDEQFF	TGTGCCAGCAGCGTAGATACAGGGCTAGATGAGCAGTTCTTC
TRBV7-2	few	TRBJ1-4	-	CASSAGGGFIEKLFF	TGTGCCAGCAGCGCGGGCGGGGGGTTTATTGAAAAACTGTTTTTT
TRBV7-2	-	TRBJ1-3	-	CASSLNLRGNTIYF	TGTGCCAGCAGCTTAAATCTACGCGGAAACACCATATATTTT
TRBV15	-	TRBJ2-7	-	CATSRAGTFSYEQYF	TGTGCCACCAGCAGAGCTGGCACATTCTCCTACGAGCAGTACTTC
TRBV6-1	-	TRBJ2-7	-	CASRGRSSQAYEQYF	TGTGCCTCCCGGGGGAGGTCCTCGCAGGCTTACGAGCAGTACTTC
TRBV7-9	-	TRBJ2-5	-	CASSLATQGSGETQYF	TGTGCCAGCAGCTTAGCGACCCAGGGGTCAGGAGAGACCCAGTACTTC
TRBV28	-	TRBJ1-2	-	CASSSGDYGYTF	TGTGCCAGCAGTTCAGGGGACTATGGCTACACCTTC
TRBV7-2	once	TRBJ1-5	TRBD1	CASSSGQLVRGPQHF	TGTGCCAGCAGCTCGGGACAGCTCGTCCGTGGGCCCCAGCATTTT
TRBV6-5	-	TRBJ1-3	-	CASSSGGLSGNTIYF	TGTGCCAGCAGTTCTGGTGGCCTCTCTGGAAACACCATATATTTT
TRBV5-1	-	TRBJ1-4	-	CASSLVLTAGKSLATNEKLFF	TGCGCCAGCAGCTTAGTATTGACGGCAGGGAAATCTTTGGCAACTAATGAAAAACTGTTTTTT
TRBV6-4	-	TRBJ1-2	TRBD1	CASSEGDRSNYGYTF	TGTGCCAGCAGTGAGGGGGACAGGTCGAACTATGGCTACACCTTC
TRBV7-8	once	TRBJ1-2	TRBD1	CASSSDRGINYGYTF	TGTGCCAGCAGCTCCGACAGGGGCATTAACTATGGCTACACCTTC